This T cell receptor beta chain was profiled in a study of cytomegalovirus exposure and HLA in healthy donors. Findings and caveats of the study: Across donors, sequencing depth was assumed by presence/absence analyses to be roughly uniform. Most subjects' HLA-A and HLA-B alleles were reportedly predicted from TCR beta sequences. The records held CMV serostatus as the only immune exposure information.

Vbeta (60) and Jbeta (13) primers were used in the PCR. Repertoires were generated with immunoSEQ multiplex PCR, while TCRdb's copy carries only in-frame clones and drops some. The sample comprises more than 80,000 clones, 65% to 90% of which are singletons, and 1.5% to 2% rests with the top ten. The CDR3 spans 15 residues. Germline-derived CDR1 and CDR2 are KGHSH and LQKENI. Deletions cut 3 bases from V and 5 bases from J, with 16 bases between. Of note for this clone: Its target is unknown.

The specimen sequenced was PBMCs. J is TRBJ1-1 and V is TRBV18; weak D call: TRBD1 (5 bases). This sequence originates from a man aged 45-65 years in good health and CMV-seronegative. CDR3 sequence reads: CASSPRRGAGTEAFF. As DNA, the CDR3 is TGTGCCAGCTCACCTAGGCGGGGCGCGGGTACTGAAGCTTTCTTT.